Sequencing of this TCR beta chain was carried out in a study of identical twins. Looked up from germline, CDR1 is LNHDA and CDR2 is SQIVND (reference sequence). The CDR3 contains 15 residues. Trimming took 0 bases from V and 4 from J, leaving 13 bases between them. MiXCR was run by TCRdb on the 5' RACE reads, yielding one entry per CDR3 protein. The repertoire holds over 600,000 distinct CDR3 sequences, roughly 20% seen once, with roughly 4% in the top ten. A further study also used this sample, focusing on T cells expressing NK-cell markers.

The V call is TRBV19, the J call TRBJ2-7; D possibly corresponds to TRBD2 (6 bases). The clonotype was recovered from a woman under 30 in good health. Source material: PBMCs. The CDR3, as DNA: TGTGCCAGTAGTATAGACCGGGACGGGGGTTACGAGCAGTACTTC. Protein: CASSIDRDGGYEQYF. The variable domain in full, with the rest retrieved from reference TRBV19 and TRBJ2-7, is DGGITQSPKYLFRKEGQNVTLSCEQNLNHDAMYWYRQDPGQGLRLIYYSQIVNDFQKGDIAEGYSVSREKKESFPLTVTSAQKNPTAFYLCASSIDRDGGYEQYFGPGTRLTVT.